The 28 T cell receptor beta chains in this list originate from one sample, sequenced in a study of blood T cell repertoires in COVID-19. Here immunoSEQ multiplex PCR was the method, and the copy in TCRdb shows in-frame clones only, minus some. Here the sample spans about 33,000 clones, around 85% being singletons. Sequenced sample: peripheral blood. The receptors were gathered from a woman older than 75 with active or convalescent COVID-19.

This rearrangement joins TRBV6-7 to TRBJ1-1; TRBD1 matches 9 bases. TRBV6-7 is sorted into the ORF group, with uncertain function. Unmatched junction bases numbered 5, after V lost 2 bases and J lost 1 base. The CDR3 loop spans 16 amino acids. Here the CDR3 DNA reads TGTGCCAGCAGTTACCGGAGGACAGGGGAGAACACTGAAGCTTTCTTT. It specifies CASSYRRTGENTEAFF.

This rearrangement joins TRBV5-1 to TRBJ2-7, with D maybe TRBD2 (6 bases). V was cut by 0 bases and J by 2 bases, with 12 bases left in between. The CDR3 is 15 amino acids. Germline V lookup: CDR1 SGHRS, CDR2 YFSETQ. The CDR3 is CASSLEGTPTYEQYF. The CDR3 region has the DNA TGCGCCAGCAGCTTGGAGGGGACTCCGACCTACGAGCAGTACTTC.

This chain uses TRBV3-1 (or the pseudogene TRBV3-2) with TRBJ1-1; TRBD1 matches 8 bases. V lost 6 bases to trimming and J lost 2 bases; unmatched junction nucleotides: 5. CDR3 size: 14 residues. Germline assignment: CDR1 LGHDT and CDR2 YNNKEL (reference sequence). CDR3 sequence reads: CASRSGQANTEAFF. The CDR3 coding sequence is TGTGCCAGCAGATCGGGACAGGCAAACACTGAAGCTTTCTTT.

The chain recombines TRBV11-2 with TRBJ2-5; D might be TRBD1 (6 bases). CDR1 is SGHAT, CDR2 FQNNGV, per germline. The CDR3 is made up of 13 amino acids. The V end lost 5 bases, the J end lost 7 bases, and 14 bases lay between the germline ends. CDR3 nucleotides: TGTGCCAGCAGCCCCAGTGGGGGCGGGACCCAGTACTTC. It translates to CASSPSGGGTQYF.

The chain has TRBV5-1 and TRBJ1-4; 10 nucleotides align to TRBD1. The germline gives CDR1 SGHRS, CDR2 YFSETQ. The V segment lost 3 bases and the J segment 3 bases; nucleotides outside the gene matches: 2. The CDR3 extends over 15 amino acids. The CDR3 DNA reads as TGCGCCAGCAGCTCGACAGGGGGCCCTAATGAAAAACTGTTTTTT. This sequence encodes CASSSTGGPNEKLFF.

The chain recombines TRBV5-6 with TRBJ1-1; tentatively, D is TRBD1 (6 bases). CDR1 SGHDT and CDR2 YYEEEE come from the germline V gene. This CDR3 has 16 residues. V was cut by 2 bases and J by 4 bases, with 18 bases left in between. The CDR3 region is CASSFRDTGRATEAFF. CDR3 sequence (DNA): TGTGCCAGCAGCTTCCGGGACACAGGACGCGCCACTGAAGCTTTCTTT.

The chain has TRBV6-5 and TRBJ2-5; no clear D. Between the trimmed V and J ends, which lost 6 bases and 5 bases, there was a span of 16 bases. The CDR3 is 14 residues long. Germline V gives CDR1 MNHEY, CDR2 SVGAGI. The CDR3 bases are TGTGCCAGCAGGTCATTAGGTCTCGGGGAGACCCAGTACTTC. Translating gives CASRSLGLGETQYF.

The table lists this clone with a few counts. The chain links TRBV3-1 (or the pseudogene TRBV3-2) to TRBJ2-2, with 13 positions matching TRBD2. The CDR3 is 16 residues long. Per germline, CDR1 LGHDT and CDR2 YNNKEL (reference sequence). V was pared by 4 bases and J by 6 bases, with 5 bases of the junction left unmatched. The CDR3 loop reads CASSPLAGGPPGELFF. Here the CDR3 DNA reads TGTGCCAGCAGCCCACTAGCGGGGGGGCCCCCCGGGGAGCTGTTTTTT.

This chain uses TRBV7-2 with TRBJ2-5, with D possibly matching TRBD1 (5 bases). V was clipped by 4 bases and J by 5 bases, with 17 bases between them. The V gene's germline CDR1 is SGHTA and CDR2 FQGNSA. CDR3 length: 15 amino acids. CDR3 sequence reads: CASSSGWGTGETQYF. CDR3 coding DNA: TGTGCCAGCAGCTCCGGATGGGGCACCGGGGAGACCCAGTACTTC.

The CDR3 protein is CASSISERTDTQYF. CDR3 bases: TGTGCCAGTAGTATAAGTGAGCGAACAGATACGCAGTATTTT. The rearrangement uses TRBV19 and TRBJ2-3, with unresolved D. Trimming cost V 2 bases and J 3 bases, with 9 bases left between them. Germline V gene lookup returns CDR1 LNHDA and CDR2 SQIVND (reference sequence). There are 14 residues in the CDR3. The whole variable domain, filled in from reference TRBV19 and TRBJ2-3, reads DGGITQSPKYLFRKEGQNVTLSCEQNLNHDAMYWYRQDPGQGLRLIYYSQIVNDFQKGDIAEGYSVSREKKESFPLTVTSAQKNPTAFYLCASSISERTDTQYFGPGTRLTVL.

The chain is built from TRBV7-6 and TRBJ2-7; 9 nucleotides line up with TRBD1. The length of the CDR3 is 14 residues. J gave up 3 bases and V 4 bases, and 4 bases lay outside the gene matches. Germline loops: CDR1 SGHVS, CDR2 FNYEAQ. The CDR3 protein is CASSSGQGLYEQYF. The DNA of the CDR3 is TGTGCCAGCAGCTCGGGACAGGGACTCTACGAGCAGTACTTC.

V usage is TRBV19 and J usage is TRBJ2-2; 8 bases are a match to TRBD1. CDR1 LNHDA and CDR2 SQIVND come from the germline V gene (reference sequence). The J segment lost 0 bases and the V segment lost 10 bases, leaving 7 bases of the junction unmatched. The CDR3 is 15 amino acids. This chain's CDR3 is CATAMGQANTGELFF. The CDR3 DNA follows: TGTGCCACCGCAATGGGACAGGCGAACACCGGGGAGCTGTTTTTT.

The chain is built from TRBV19 and TRBJ2-2; perhaps TRBD2 as D (5 bases). The germline V gene has CDR1 LNHDA and CDR2 SQIVND (reference sequence). The CDR3 covers 15 residues. V dropped 8 bases and J dropped 1 base, with 14 bases sitting between them. CDR3: CASANAGQNTGELFF. As DNA, the CDR3 is TGTGCCAGTGCGAACGCGGGCCAGAACACCGGGGAGCTGTTTTTT. Full variable domain (outside the CDR3, taken from reference TRBV19 and TRBJ2-2): DGGITQSPKYLFRKEGQNVTLSCEQNLNHDAMYWYRQDPGQGLRLIYYSQIVNDFQKGDIAEGYSVSREKKESFPLTVTSAQKNPTAFYLCASANAGQNTGELFFGEGSRLTVL.

The rearrangement joins TRBV15 to TRBJ1-2, with a possible D match to TRBD1 (6 bases). The V gene lost 1 base and the J gene lost 5 bases, with 14 bases spanning the gap. Germline V gene data show CDR1 as LNHNV and CDR2 as YYDKDF (reference sequence). This CDR3 has 15 residues. CDR3: CATSRAKGGAYGYTF. In DNA, the CDR3 is TGTGCCACCAGCAGAGCAAAGGGGGGGGCATATGGCTACACCTTC.

J is TRBJ1-1 and V is TRBV15; no clear D gene. V was shortened by 0 bases and J by 0 bases, with 17 bases between the two germline ends. CDR1 is LNHNV, CDR2 YYDKDF, per germline (reference sequence). The CDR3 loop spans 18 amino acids. Here the CDR3 DNA reads TGTGCCACCAGCAGAGACCTCCGGAGTTGGATAATGAACACTGAAGCTTTCTTT. Translated: CATSRDLRSWIMNTEAFF. The full variable domain, with the rest looked up from reference TRBV15 and TRBJ1-1, is DAMVIQNPRYQVTQFGKPVTLSCSQTLNHNVMYWYQQKSSQAPKLLFHYYDKDFNNEADTPDNFQSRRPNTSFCFLDIRSPGLGDTAMYLCATSRDLRSWIMNTEAFFGQGTRLTVV.

J is TRBJ1-1 and V is TRBV18; TRBD1 matches at 8 bases. CDR1 and CDR2 (germline): KGHSH, LQKENI. After removal of 1 base from V and 1 base from J, the junction contained 5 bases not matched to a gene. CDR3 length: 16 residues. CDR3 nucleotide sequence: TGTGCCAGCTCACCACTCGTACAGGGGGAGAACACTGAAGCTTTCTTT. Its protein product is CASSPLVQGENTEAFF.

This chain joins TRBV11-2 and TRBJ2-5, with D possibly being TRBD2 (6 bases). The CDR3 is made up of 15 amino acids. Germline V gene data show CDR1 as SGHAT and CDR2 as FQNNGV. V gave up 1 base and J gave up 2 bases, with 11 bases separating them. Here the CDR3 DNA reads TGTGCCAGCAGCTTAGGCGATCGGGGGCAAGAGACCCAGTACTTC. It yields the protein CASSLGDRGQETQYF.

The rearrangement links TRBV6-1 to TRBJ1-4; D gene unclear. Trimming took off 7 bases at V and 0 bases at J, with 3 bases between the two ends. The CDR3 length is 12 residues. Germline V gene lookup returns CDR1 MNHNS and CDR2 SASEGT. The CDR3 coding sequence is TGTGCCAGCACTGCAACTAATGAAAAACTGTTTTTT. Protein: CASTATNEKLFF.

CDR3 sequence: CASSPRGTGRFEQYF. The CDR3 nucleotides are TGTGCCAGCAGCCCCCGTGGGACAGGAAGGTTCGAGCAGTACTTC. The J gene is TRBJ2-7, the V gene TRBV2, with TRBD1 matching 8 bases. The CDR3 runs 15 residues. Germline V gene lookup returns CDR1 SNHLY and CDR2 FYNNEI. After removal of 6 bases from V and 6 bases from J, the junction contained 13 bases not matched to a gene.

This clone came up once. The chain has TRBV21-1 and TRBJ1-5; TRBD1 is the table's D call, not checked against the DNA. TRBV21-1 is a known pseudogene. The CDR3 consists of 17 residues. The CDR3 spells CASSKQGEKSSNQPQHF. In DNA, the CDR3 is TGTGCCAGCAGCAAACAGGGGGAAAAAAGTAGCAATCAGCCCCAGCATTTT.

The chain has TRBV29-1 and TRBJ2-7; 8 bases agree with TRBD1. The V segment lost 6 bases and the J segment 3 bases; nucleotides outside the gene matches: 10. Germline values: CDR1 SQVTM, CDR2 ANQGSEA. This CDR3 is 14 amino acids long. The CDR3 bases are TGCAGCGTCTCGAACCCGGACAGGGACTACGAGCAGTACTTC. Its translation: CSVSNPDRDYEQYF.

This clone was observed a single time. The chain employs TRBV3-1 (or the pseudogene TRBV3-2) and TRBJ1-1, with 7 bases fitting TRBD1. The CDR3 length is 14 residues. The J segment lost 0 bases and the V segment lost 6 bases, leaving 4 bases of the junction unmatched. From germline, CDR1 is LGHDT and CDR2 YNNKEL (reference sequence). CDR3 in DNA: TGTGCCAGCAGGGAGGGACAGATGAACACTGAAGCTTTCTTT. Protein sequence: CASREGQMNTEAFF.

The chain links TRBV5-1 to TRBJ2-1; 13 bases are a match to TRBD2. Germline CDR1 and CDR2: SGHRS and YFSETQ. The CDR3 runs to 15 residues. Trimming cost V 1 base and J 10 bases; bases outside gene matches: 5. CDR3 amino acids: CASSLRGLAGREQFF. Written as DNA, the CDR3 is TGCGCCAGCAGCTTGCGGGGACTAGCGGGGCGGGAGCAGTTCTTC.

V is TRBV7-6 and J is TRBJ1-2, with 8 bases that match TRBD1. V gave up 4 bases and J gave up 4 bases; unmatched junction bases: 8. The CDR3 consists of 15 residues. In germline, CDR1 is SGHVS, CDR2 FNYEAQ. In nucleotides, the CDR3 is TGTGCCAGCAGCTCGGGACAGGCCGCCCGCTATGGCTACACCTTC. Its translation: CASSSGQAARYGYTF.

For the CDR3, the DNA is TGCAGCGTTGGAGACAGGGTCCTCCAAGAGACCCAGTACTTC. Its translation: CSVGDRVLQETQYF. The chain carries TRBV29-1 and TRBJ2-5; 7 nucleotides line up with TRBD1. This CDR3 region has 14 residues. CDR1 is SQVTM and CDR2 is ANQGSEA in the germline V gene. Losses at the gene ends were 4 bases for V and 1 base for J; bases not matched to a gene: 6. Together with reference TRBV29-1 and TRBJ2-5, the CDR3 gives the full variable domain: SAVISQKPSRDICQRGTSLTIQCQVDSQVTMMFWYRQQPGQSLTLIATANQGSEATYESGFVIDKFPISRPNLTFSTLTVSNMSPEDSSIYLCSVGDRVLQETQYFGPGTRLLVL.

The CDR3 sequence: CASSLLEQATQYF. DNA of the CDR3: TGTGCCAGCAGCTTACTTGAACAGGCGACCCAGTACTTC. The V and J genes are TRBV7-8 and TRBJ2-5; D is perhaps TRBD1 (5 bases). CDR3 size: 13 residues. Germline V gene sequence: CDR1 SGHVS, CDR2 FQNEAQ. Between the trimmed V and J ends, which lost 2 bases and 7 bases, there was a span of 11 bases.

The J gene is TRBJ2-3, the V gene TRBV11-2; D is perhaps TRBD1 (6 bases). The CDR3 totals 14 residues. Germline V gene lookup returns CDR1 SGHAT and CDR2 FQNNGV. V was clipped by 2 bases and J by 3 bases, with 9 bases between them. Here the CDR3 reads CASSLLGTTDTQYF. CDR3 bases: TGTGCCAGCAGCTTACTTGGGACAACAGATACGCAGTATTTT.

The V and J genes are TRBV16 and TRBJ1-2, with D perhaps matching TRBD1 (6 bases). Germline V gene lookup returns CDR1 KGHSY and CDR2 FQNENV. The V end was cut by 2 bases, the J end by 7 bases, with 17 bases between. CDR3 length: 15 amino acids. CDR3 loop: CASSQIPGQTRGYTF. In DNA form, the CDR3 reads TGTGCCAGCAGCCAAATCCCCGGACAGACGCGTGGCTACACCTTC.